Following are 14 T cell receptor beta chains from one sample sequenced in a study of blood T cell repertoires in COVID-19. This table comes from immunoSEQ multiplex PCR, and its TCRdb copy is limited to in-frame clones, with some not included. The table lists around 150,000 clones, 65% to 80% of them singletons. The material sequenced was peripheral blood. The receptors were sampled from a man aged 55 to 70 with acute or convalescent COVID-19.

This chain connects TRBV19 to TRBJ2-2, with 9 positions matching TRBD1. The V gene end was trimmed by 11 bases and the J gene end by 5 bases; junction bases not matched to a gene: 15. The CDR3 runs 16 residues. CDR1 LNHDA and CDR2 SQIVND come from the germline V gene (reference sequence). DNA of the CDR3: TGTGCCGTATCCGCCGTTGGGACAGGGATGACCGGGGAGCTGTTTTTT. It translates to CAVSAVGTGMTGELFF. Full variable domain (rest looked up from reference TRBV19 and TRBJ2-2): DGGITQSPKYLFRKEGQNVTLSCEQNLNHDAMYWYRQDPGQGLRLIYYSQIVNDFQKGDIAEGYSVSREKKESFPLTVTSAQKNPTAFYLCAVSAVGTGMTGELFFGEGSRLTVL.

This clone was observed a handful of times. The CDR3 DNA is TGTGCCAGCAGTGAAGCTCCCAGATTCCATGGCTACACCTTC. It specifies CASSEAPRFHGYTF. V gene TRBV6-1 combines with J gene TRBJ1-2; D call uncertain. CDR1 MNHNS and CDR2 SASEGT come from the germline V gene. This CDR3 comprises 14 residues. The V end lost 0 bases, the J end lost 6 bases, and 11 bases lay between the germline ends.

The chain employs TRBV6-1 and TRBJ1-1; D perhaps matches TRBD1 (5 bases). This CDR3 is 16 amino acids long. Germline CDR1 MNHNS, CDR2 SASEGT. V was shortened by 3 bases and J by 5 bases, with 19 bases between the two germline ends. Written as DNA, the CDR3 is TGTGCCAGCAGTGACGGGGGAGCCAATCCCAGGACTGAAGCTTTCTTT. This encodes CASSDGGANPRTEAFF.

The V gene is TRBV18, the J gene TRBJ1-2; possible D gene TRBD1, 6 bases. Germline-derived CDR1 and CDR2 are KGHSH and LQKENI. V was clipped by 2 bases and J by 2 bases, with 12 bases between them. The CDR3 has 15 amino acids. DNA of the CDR3: TGTGCCAGCTCACCAGGGAGGGACACCAACTATGGCTACACCTTC. Amino acids: CASSPGRDTNYGYTF.

This clone has more than one count but fewer than ten. The chain has TRBV15 and TRBJ2-1; TRBD2 aligns across 10 bases. This CDR3 region has 16 residues. With 5 bases clipped from V and 0 bases from J, the junction kept 4 bases outside the gene matches. Germline CDR1 reads LNHNV; CDR2 reads YYDKDF (reference sequence). CDR3 amino acids: CATSGLAGGSYNEQFF. The CDR3 nucleotides are TGTGCCACCAGCGGTTTAGCGGGAGGCTCCTACAATGAGCAGTTCTTC.

Written as DNA, the CDR3 is TGTGCCAGCAAAGCACTAGCGGGAGGAAGAGAGACCCAGTACTTC. This gives the protein CASKALAGGRETQYF. The chain links TRBV2 to TRBJ2-5; 12 bases align to TRBD2. V dropped 7 bases and J dropped 4; count of bases not matched to a gene: 7. The CDR3 totals 15 residues. Germline CDR1 is SNHLY and CDR2 is FYNNEI.

The chain carries TRBV19 and TRBJ2-7; a weak D match, TRBD1 (6 bases). Trimming removed 4 bases from V and 0 bases from J, with 10 bases in between. Germline CDR1 reads LNHDA; CDR2 reads SQIVND (reference sequence). The CDR3 extends over 14 amino acids. The CDR3, as DNA: TGTGCCAGTAGTAGGACAGTTGGCTCCTACGAGCAGTACTTC. It encodes CASSRTVGSYEQYF.

This chain uses TRBV19 with TRBJ1-5, with D maybe TRBD1 (5 bases). The ends were cut back, 5 bases at V and 1 base at J, with 15 bases in the middle. The CDR3 loop spans 16 amino acids. CDR1 is LNHDA and CDR2 is SQIVND in the germline V gene (reference sequence). CDR3 loop: CASSPAGGRSNQPQHF. For the CDR3, the DNA is TGTGCCAGTAGTCCCGCCGGGGGAAGGAGCAATCAGCCCCAGCATTTT. Based on the CDR3 plus reference TRBV19 and TRBJ1-5, the full variable domain is DGGITQSPKYLFRKEGQNVTLSCEQNLNHDAMYWYRQDPGQGLRLIYYSQIVNDFQKGDIAEGYSVSREKKESFPLTVTSAQKNPTAFYLCASSPAGGRSNQPQHFGDGTRLSIL.

The chain recombines TRBV20-1 with TRBJ2-1; 10 bases map to TRBD2. Per germline, CDR1 DFQATT and CDR2 SNEGSKA (reference sequence). The length of the CDR3 is 13 residues. V gave up 3 bases and J gave up 7 bases; unmatched junction bases: 3. CDR3: CSASPSGSNEQFF. In DNA form, the CDR3 reads TGCAGTGCTAGTCCTAGCGGGAGTAATGAGCAGTTCTTC.

V is TRBV4-2 and J is TRBJ2-7, with TRBD2 matching over 10 bases. The CDR3 has 17 amino acids. Germline V gene sequence: CDR1 LGHNA, CDR2 YNFKEQ. Trimming removed 2 bases from V and 0 bases from J; junction bases left unmatched: 7. Written as DNA, the CDR3 is TGTGCCAGCAGCCAATTTCTAGCGGGGGAGGTCTCCTACGAGCAGTACTTC. It codes for CASSQFLAGEVSYEQYF.

The V and J genes are TRBV28 and TRBJ2-5, with D tentatively TRBD1 (7 bases). This CDR3 comprises 14 residues. CDR1 is MDHEN and CDR2 is SYDVKM in the germline V gene. V dropped 5 bases and J dropped 4 bases, with 14 bases sitting between them. The CDR3 nucleotides are TGTGCCAGCAGTCCTCAGGGGGAGGTAGAGACCCAGTACTTC. As protein: CASSPQGEVETQYF.

The V call is TRBV27, the J call TRBJ1-5; a possible D gene is TRBD1 (6 bases). CDR3 size: 14 residues. V dropped 4 bases and J dropped 3 bases, with 10 bases sitting between them. Germline CDR1 is MNHEY and CDR2 is SMNVEV (reference sequence). The CDR3 bases are TGTGCCAGCAGTTCTGGACAGTACAATCAGCCCCAGCATTTT. It is translated as CASSSGQYNQPQHF.

The V call is TRBV28, the J call TRBJ2-1; 7 bases match TRBD2. Germline V lookup: CDR1 MDHEN, CDR2 SYDVKM. V was clipped by 5 bases and J by 7 bases; unmatched bases: 8. The CDR3 has 14 amino acids. The chain's CDR3 is CASSLRTSRNEQFF. The CDR3 DNA reads TGTGCCAGCAGTCTTCGGACTAGTAGGAATGAGCAGTTCTTC.

This chain joins TRBV19 and TRBJ2-3; 7 nucleotides agree with TRBD2. The germline CDR1 and CDR2 sequences are LNHDA and SQIVND (reference sequence). The J segment lost 0 bases and the V segment lost 11 bases, leaving 11 bases of the junction unmatched. This CDR3 is built from 15 residues. The CDR3 reads CASTIAGRSTDTQYF. CDR3 DNA sequence: TGTGCCTCTACCATAGCGGGTAGGAGCACAGATACGCAGTATTTT.